This T cell receptor beta chain appears in the sequencing data of a study of shared clonotypes between healthy human individuals. Study overall: Donors had three CD4 naive, three CD4 memory, two CD8 naive and one CD8 memory plate apiece.

Each cell subset's genomic DNA was divided evenly among several immunoSEQ plates. The method was immunoSEQ multiplex PCR; TCRdb's version includes in-frame clones alone and lacks a portion of them. The table lists 2 million to 2.5 million clones, 90% to 95% of them singletons. Germline CDR1 MNHNY, CDR2 SVGAGI (reference sequence). The CDR3 contains 15 residues. V shed 3 bases and J shed 4 bases, with 16 bases lying between them. Subsets obtained from CD4+ cells comprised CD45RA+ naive and CD45RA-negative memory cells. The receptor comes from a man in his late teens or twenties in good health. The chain combines TRBV6-6 with TRBJ2-7, with D tentatively TRBD1 (6 bases). The sequencing input was naive CD4+ T cells sorted from blood. Subset specified: CD45RA+ positively selected. The CDR3: CASSYTAGVLYEQYF. CDR3 DNA: TGTGCCAGCAGTTATACGGCAGGGGTTCTATACGAGCAGTACTTC.